Listed below are T cell receptor beta chains from one sample, sequenced in a study of blood T cell repertoires in COVID-19. Sequenced by immunoSEQ multiplex PCR; TCRdb stores in-frame clones only, minus some. This sample yields roughly 300,000 clones, of which 80% to 90% are seen a single time; about 6.8% belongs to the top ten. Source material: peripheral blood. These receptors were collected from a man younger than 30 who had recovered from COVID-19. Both conserved end residues are trimmed from each CDR3. Clone size appears in some rows only: once, few, many, or a class for an expanded clone.

v_gene	abundance	CDR3aa
TRBV7-9	-	ASSQGHWVGYT
TRBV15	once	ATSRGLEDYGYT
TRBV11-2	-	ASSFSLADSQETQY
TRBV5-5	once	ATKEGTGRDEQY
TRBV2	-	ASRISGGAVLNEQF
TRBV4-1	once	ASSQDEVIPYGYT
TRBV9	-	ASSVATQGTNYGYT
TRBV3-1/TRBV3-2	-	ASSQKSRQGSYNEQF
TRBV11-2	-	ASSSRDRGHMNTEAF
TRBV7-9	-	ASSSAGLSYGYT
TRBV7-6	-	ASSLRAIAGGLLSSYEQY
TRBV5-5	once	ASSWTGGSYEQY
TRBV27	-	ASSLYPARSSYNEQF
TRBV6-2/TRBV6-3	-	ASSPWQVISYEQY
TRBV20-1	-	SASRLAGLETQY
TRBV3-1/TRBV3-2	once	ASSQEGLAGDNEQF
TRBV20-1	-	SASNPGGTEAF
TRBV14	-	ASSQGSGGGGEQY
TRBV13	-	ASSFTRGQETQY
TRBV7-2	-	ASSFLGLLGEKLF
TRBV19	-	ASSIQGHNPYYEQY
TRBV7-9	-	ASSPTSSSYNSPLH
TRBV25-1	-	ASRDGVNTEAF
TRBV6-5	few	ASSPSGNSPLH
TRBV5-1	-	ASSSTRTSGRFDEQY
TRBV9	-	ASRPGGGNYGYT
TRBV6-5	-	ASSTRTRGEQF
TRBV7-8	-	ASSFGDSGNQPQH
TRBV25-1	-	ASSIYNEQF
TRBV6-5	-	ASSVKGALGYT
TRBV3-1/TRBV3-2	-	ASSHTGREETQY
TRBV11-2	-	ASSLVGVMNTEAF
TRBV13	-	ASSLGATGASYEQY
TRBV4-3	-	ASSQGVGTGGYEQY
TRBV29-1	-	SVEPPDSPAGSEQF
TRBV19	-	ASSIRVGRWAGTVEQY
TRBV7-3	-	ASSYRGGETQY
TRBV6-2/TRBV6-3	-	ASRPSGQETQY
TRBV19	few	ASSPNRDRGYGTQY
TRBV25-1	once	ASSVTGGGETQY
TRBV20-1	-	SARIGTEAF
TRBV5-4	-	ASSLARGFNYGYT
TRBV6-5	-	ASSYWGGKGTEAF
TRBV5-8	-	ASSFGTASSNQPQH
TRBV5-4	-	ASSSRTGPLYNEQF
TRBV7-6	-	ASSLGQGSNSPLH
TRBV2	-	ASSTKPGQGYNQPQH
TRBV5-1	-	ASSDRNEQF
TRBV18	-	ASSPSGKGETQY
TRBV7-2	-	ASSSGSQGAYGYT
TRBV19	-	ASSTLAGGEQF